The TCR beta chain described here comes from a study of a mutant IDH1 vaccine in newly diagnosed glioma. About the study: All eight of the vaccinations patients received fell in weeks 1, 3, 5, 7, 11, 15, 19 and 23.

Germline CDR1 and CDR2: SGHDN and FVKESK. CDR3 length: 13 residues. V shed 0 bases and J 14 bases; nucleotides not matched to a gene: 4. To note about this clone: Its specificity is unknown.

Time point here: week 23, last vaccination. Doses of 300 ug of mutant IDH1 20-mer peptide were given with topical imiquimod. Libraries were prepared by immunoSEQ multiplex PCR; TCRdb keeps only in-frame clonotypes and omits some of them. This repertoire shows about 41,000 clones, 60% to 85% found once; its top ten account for around 6.9%. The source of this sequence is a woman aged 40 to 50 with glioma. Some clones in this sample may be carry-over from other donors' samples. This sequence joins TRBV14 and TRBJ1-6; 7 nucleotides match TRBD1. The sample was PBMCs, taken from a glioma patient whose treatment included an IDH1 peptide vaccine. The CDR3 nucleotides are TGTGCCAGCAGCCAAGATCTAACAGGGGCCCTCCACTTT. This translates into CASSQDLTGALHF.